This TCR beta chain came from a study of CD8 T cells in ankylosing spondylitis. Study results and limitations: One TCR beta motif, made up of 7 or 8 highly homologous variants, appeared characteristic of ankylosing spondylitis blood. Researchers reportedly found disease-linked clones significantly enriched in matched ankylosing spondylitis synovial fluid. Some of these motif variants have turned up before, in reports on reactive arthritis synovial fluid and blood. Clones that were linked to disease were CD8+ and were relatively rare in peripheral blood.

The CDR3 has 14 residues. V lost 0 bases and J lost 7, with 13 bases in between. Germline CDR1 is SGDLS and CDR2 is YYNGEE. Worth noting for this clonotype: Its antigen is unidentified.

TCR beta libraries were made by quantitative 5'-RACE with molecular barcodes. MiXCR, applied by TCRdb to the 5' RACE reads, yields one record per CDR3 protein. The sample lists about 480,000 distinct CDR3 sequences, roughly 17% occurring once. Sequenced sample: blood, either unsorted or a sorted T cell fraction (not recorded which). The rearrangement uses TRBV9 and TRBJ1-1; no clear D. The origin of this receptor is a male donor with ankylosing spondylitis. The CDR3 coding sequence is TGTGCCAGCAGCGTAGGTAGGGTTTTAGATGAAGCTTTCTTT. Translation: CASSVGRVLDEAFF. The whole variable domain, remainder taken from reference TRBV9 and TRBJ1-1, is DSGVTQTPKHLITATGQRVTLRCSPRSGDLSVYWYQQSLDQGLQFLIQYYNGEERAKGNILERFSAQQFPDLHSELNLSSLELGDSALYFCASSVGRVLDEAFFGQGTRLTVV.